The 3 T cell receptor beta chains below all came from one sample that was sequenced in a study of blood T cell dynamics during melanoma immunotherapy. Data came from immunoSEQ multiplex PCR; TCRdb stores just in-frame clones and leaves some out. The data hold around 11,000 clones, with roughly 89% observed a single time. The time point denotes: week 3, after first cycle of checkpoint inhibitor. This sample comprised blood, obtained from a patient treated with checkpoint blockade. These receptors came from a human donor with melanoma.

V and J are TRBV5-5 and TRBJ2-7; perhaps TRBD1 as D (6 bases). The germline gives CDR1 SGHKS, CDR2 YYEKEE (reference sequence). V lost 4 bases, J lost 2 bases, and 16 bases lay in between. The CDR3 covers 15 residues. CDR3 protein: CASSPWAGTPYEQYF. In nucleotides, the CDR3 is TGTGCCAGCAGCCCTTGGGCAGGGACACCCTACGAGCAGTACTTC.

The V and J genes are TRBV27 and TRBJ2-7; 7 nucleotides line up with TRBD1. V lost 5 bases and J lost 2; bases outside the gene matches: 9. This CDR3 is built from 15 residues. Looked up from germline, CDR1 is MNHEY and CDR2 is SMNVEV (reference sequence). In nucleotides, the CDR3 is TGTGCCAGCAGTCCCGAAGGGGGCAGTCCCTACGAGCAGTACTTC. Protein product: CASSPEGGSPYEQYF.

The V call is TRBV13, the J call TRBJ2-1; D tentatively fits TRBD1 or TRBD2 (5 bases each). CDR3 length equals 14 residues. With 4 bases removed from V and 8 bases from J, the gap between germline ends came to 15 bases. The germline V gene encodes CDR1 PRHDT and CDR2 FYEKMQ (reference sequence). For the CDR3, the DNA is TGTGCCAGCAGCTCCCCGCTCCTGGGGGATGAGCAGTTCTTC. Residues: CASSSPLLGDEQFF.